This TCR beta chain was documented in a study of shared clonotypes between healthy human individuals. Study findings and constraints: The four-donor shared clonotypes exceeded non-shared clonotypes in generation probability, with non-shared ones scoring lower. Though the depth was large, rarefaction showed that sorted-subset sequencing was incomplete.

The CDR3 covers 14 residues. Between the trimmed V and J ends, which lost 7 bases and 1 base, there was a span of 10 bases. From germline, CDR1 is SGHTA and CDR2 FQGTGA. For every subset, genomic DNA was evenly distributed across several immunoSEQ plates. The repertoire was sequenced with immunoSEQ multiplex PCR; TCRdb's copy has only in-frame clones and lacks some. The sample records over 2 million clones, 85% to 95% being singletons. In regard to this clone: Antigen specificity is unknown.

The specimen was naive CD4+ T cells from PBMCs. The subset is: CD45RA+ positively selected. This TCR was sampled from a man aged 18 to 35 in good health. Some clones in this sample may be carry-over from other donors' samples. This chain uses TRBV7-3 with TRBJ2-2; tentative D call: TRBD2 (6 bases). In nucleotides, the CDR3 is TGTGCCAGCAATCCGGGAGTGAACACCGGGGAGCTGTTTTTT. Protein product: CASNPGVNTGELFF.